This TCR beta chain was obtained from a study of cytomegalovirus exposure and HLA in healthy donors. PCR used 60 Vbeta primers and 13 Jbeta primers. TCRdb's copy holds only in-frame clones and misses some; the assay was immunoSEQ multiplex PCR. Among roughly 180,000 clones listed, 77% were seen once. V was pared by 4 bases and J by 4 bases, with 11 bases between. CDR3 length: 13 residues. CDR1 is SGDLS and CDR2 is YYNGEE in the germline V gene. This chain links TRBV9 with TRBJ1-2; D not certain. The clonotype comes from a woman in her 30s in good health and CMV-seropositive. Sequencing used PBMCs. CDR3 sequence (DNA): TGTGCCAGCAGCCCGCCCGGTCGCTATGGCTACACCTTC. Its translation is CASSPPGRYGYTF.